By sample share, the clone carrying this T cell receptor (beta chain) is medium-sized. The antigen is unknown. The data are from a study of T cells in narcolepsy. Study overall: Patients with NT1 or NT2 and healthy control donors were enrolled. Study-wide results and caveats: Same-patient CSF and blood CD4+ T cell clonotypes included HCRT-specific and TRIB2-specific autoreactive ones. Reportedly, autoreactive clonotypes were serially detected in patients' blood but not controls'.

Germline lookup yields CDR1 LNHDA and CDR2 SQIVND (reference sequence). With 3 bases removed from V and 0 bases from J, the gap between germline ends came to 6 bases. The CDR3 runs 13 residues. The protocol was immunoSEQ multiplex PCR, while the TCRdb copy is restricted to in-frame clones and leaves out a portion. This table has approximately 490 clones, approximately 25% appearing once. The origin of this receptor is a human donor with narcolepsy. The specimen sequenced was cultured CD4+ T cells from cerebrospinal fluid. This sequence joins TRBV19 and TRBJ2-7; D is undetermined. The CDR3 protein is CASSMEGSYEQYF. CDR3 sequence (DNA): TGTGCCAGTAGTATGGAAGGCTCCTACGAGCAGTACTTC.